The table lists the clone carrying this TCR beta chain with many counts. PCR was performed a second time for 7 to 11 cycles using a sample-barcoded 5' primer and a J-beta primer mix. Each CDR3 protein gets one entry after TCRdb re-called the 5' RACE reads with MiXCR. The sample has some 790,000 distinct CDR3 sequences; around 30% are singletons. This record comes from a study of blood T cells in healthy people across ages. The sequence derives from a woman of 80 years or more in good health. The material sequenced was blood.

This CDR3 is CASMDYEQYF. CDR3 sequence (DNA): TGCGCCAGCATGGATTACGAGCAGTACTTC. The genes are TRBV10-2 and TRBJ2-7; no firm D call. The CDR3 runs 10 residues. Trimming cost V 7 bases and J 4 bases, with 5 bases left between them. Germline CDR1 is WSHSY and CDR2 is SAAADI.